One and the same sample provided the 7 T cell receptor beta chains below, sequenced in a study of blood T cell repertoires in COVID-19. Using immunoSEQ multiplex PCR, the repertoire was profiled, and TCRdb retains in-frame clones only, with some absent. The repertoire holds about 280,000 clones, with approximately 83% as singletons. Sequencing was carried out using peripheral blood. The source of these receptors is a woman under 40 who had recovered from COVID-19.

The chain joins TRBV28 to TRBJ2-7; TRBD1 matches 7 bases. The ends lost 2 bases at V and 2 bases at J; junction bases unmatched: 3. Per the germline V gene, CDR1 is MDHEN and CDR2 is SYDVKM. There are 14 residues in the CDR3. The CDR3 DNA reads as TGTGCCAGCAGTTTACCGGGACAGCCCTACGAGCAGTACTTC. Its protein product is CASSLPGQPYEQYF.

The rearrangement uses TRBV5-1 and TRBJ2-7, with TRBD1 matching 10 bases. The CDR3 contains 13 residues. Germline CDR1 reads SGHRS; CDR2 reads YFSETQ. The ends lost 6 bases at V and 7 bases at J; junction bases unmatched: 7. CDR3: CASTRQGAREQYF. CDR3 sequence (DNA): TGCGCCAGCACCAGACAGGGGGCTCGGGAGCAGTACTTC.

This sequence joins TRBV4-1 and TRBJ2-3, with D hard to call. Germline V lookup: CDR1 MGHRA, CDR2 YSYEKL. V was pared by 1 base and J by 0 bases, with 14 bases between. This CDR3 contains 17 residues. CDR3 residues: CASSQAAAAPSTDTQYF. The CDR3 DNA sequence: TGCGCCAGCAGCCAAGCGGCGGCAGCTCCAAGCACAGATACGCAGTATTTT.

The chain is built from TRBV15 and TRBJ2-7; 7 bases map to TRBD1. This CDR3 comprises 14 residues. With V trimmed by 0 bases and J by 6 bases, 5 bases remained unmatched. CDR1 and CDR2 (germline): LNHNV, YYDKDF (reference sequence). Here the CDR3 DNA reads TGTGCCACCAGCAGAGATAGGACAGGAGTCGAGCAGTACTTC. The encoded protein is CATSRDRTGVEQYF.

The V call is TRBV4-3, the J call TRBJ2-6; 7 bases align to TRBD1. Trimming took 5 bases from V and 3 from J; bases not matched to a gene: 10. This CDR3 is built from 17 residues. Germline assignment: CDR1 LGHNA and CDR2 YSLEER. The CDR3 loop reads CASSLQGNIFGANVLTF. CDR3 sequence (DNA): TGCGCCAGCAGCTTACAGGGGAATATCTTTGGGGCCAACGTCCTGACTTTC.

In nucleotides, the CDR3 is TGTGCCAGCAGCTCGCGGGAGGGTGGCTACAATGAGCAGTTCTTC. Its translation: CASSSREGGYNEQFF. The chain links TRBV11-3 to TRBJ2-1; 9 nucleotides agree with TRBD2. Trimming removed 4 bases from V and 3 bases from J; junction bases left unmatched: 4. CDR1 is SGHNT and CDR2 is YENEEA in the germline V gene. CDR3 length equals 15 residues.

V gene TRBV29-1 combines with J gene TRBJ2-7, with a possible D match to TRBD1 (5 bases). V was clipped by 1 base and J by 0 bases, with 13 bases between them. CDR3 length equals 15 residues. CDR1 and CDR2 (germline): SQVTM, ANQGSEA. This CDR3 is CSVEGAGPSSYEQYF. CDR3 DNA: TGCAGCGTTGAAGGGGCAGGGCCGAGCTCCTACGAGCAGTACTTC.